This entry lists 9 T cell receptor beta chains sequenced from one sample in a study of OX40 agonist ivuxolimab in advanced cancers. Sequencing used immunoSEQ multiplex PCR; TCRdb keeps in-frame clones, though not all of them. The sample lists some 86,000 clones; roughly nine tenths were seen once. This specimen was CD4+ or CD8+ T cells sorted from blood, taken in a trial of the OX40 agonist ivuxolimab. Receptors originate from an adult with an advanced solid tumor such as melanoma, head and neck, liver or kidney cancer.

In nucleotides, the CDR3 is TGTGCCAGCAGTTCCTCAGGGGAAAAACTGTTTTTT. This translates into CASSSSGEKLFF. This chain joins TRBV28 and TRBJ1-4, with a weak D call TRBD1 (5 bases). With 4 bases removed from V and 8 bases from J, the gap between germline ends came to 8 bases. The germline gives CDR1 MDHEN, CDR2 SYDVKM. The CDR3 is 12 residues long.

This clone was observed once. The chain couples TRBV28 to TRBJ2-7; possibly TRBD2 for D (5 bases). Germline lookup yields CDR1 MDHEN and CDR2 SYDVKM. The CDR3 totals 16 residues. V dropped 4 bases and J dropped 3 bases, with 19 bases sitting between them. This CDR3 reads CASSSPSGSGDYEQYF. The CDR3 DNA is TGTGCCAGCAGTTCCCCCTCTGGGAGCGGAGACTACGAGCAGTACTTC.

This clone showed up just a few times. This chain connects TRBV25-1 to TRBJ2-7, with TRBD2 matching over 11 bases. Germline assignment: CDR1 MGHDK and CDR2 SYGVNS. After removal of 6 bases from V and 4 bases from J, the junction contained 2 bases not matched to a gene. This CDR3 has 13 amino acids. The CDR3 protein is CASRLAGGYEQYF. As DNA, the CDR3 is TGTGCCAGCAGATTAGCGGGAGGGTACGAGCAGTACTTC.

V is TRBV2 and J is TRBJ1-2; TRBD1 aligns across 7 bases. V dropped 5 bases and J dropped 8; count of bases not matched to a gene: 8. Germline V gene sequence: CDR1 SNHLY, CDR2 FYNNEI. The CDR3 contains 13 residues. This CDR3 reads CASSPRGGEGYTF. CDR3 in DNA: TGTGCCAGCAGTCCCAGGGGGGGAGAAGGCTACACCTTC.

This clone was seen just once. J is TRBJ1-2 and V is TRBV10-2; D is unresolved. The CDR3 is 16 residues long. CDR1 WSHSY and CDR2 SAAADI come from the germline V gene. V lost 0 bases and J 5 bases, leaving 16 bases between the germline ends. The CDR3 DNA follows: TGCGCCAGCAGTGAGTCGAGACCGGCTGGAGGGTATGGCTACACCTTC. Protein product: CASSESRPAGGYGYTF.

This clone occurred once. This chain connects TRBV5-1 to TRBJ2-1, with a weak D call TRBD2 (6 bases). The V gene's germline CDR1 is SGHRS and CDR2 YFSETQ. The CDR3 spans 14 residues. Trimming removed 4 bases at V and 7 bases at J, with 15 bases between. DNA of the CDR3: TGCGCCAGCAGCGTTTCCGGGACTTTAAATGAGCAGTTCTTC. Protein: CASSVSGTLNEQFF.

The chain links TRBV7-8 to TRBJ1-5, with 12 positions matching TRBD1. Germline CDR1 reads SGHVS; CDR2 reads FQNEAQ. This CDR3 contains 16 residues. V trimming: 4 bases; J trimming: 7 bases; junction bases outside the gene matches: 8. In DNA form, the CDR3 reads TGTGCCAGCAGCTATGGGACAGGGGGCGCGGGGCAGCCCCAGCATTTT. Residues: CASSYGTGGAGQPQHF. Combining the CDR3 with reference TRBV7-8 and TRBJ1-5 gives the whole variable domain GAGVSQSPRYKVAKRGQDVALRCDPISGHVSLFWYQQALGQGPEFLTYFQNEAQLDKSGLPSDRFFAERPEGSVSTLKIQRTQQEDSAVYLCASSYGTGGAGQPQHFGDGTRLSIL.

The CDR3 DNA reads TGTGCCAGCAGCCCGGAGGGCTACGAGCAGTACTTC. It yields the protein CASSPEGYEQYF. The V and J genes are TRBV5-5 and TRBJ2-7, with a tentative D call TRBD2 (6 bases). Germline V gives CDR1 SGHKS, CDR2 YYEKEE (reference sequence). This CDR3 region has 12 residues. With 4 bases removed from V and 3 bases from J, the gap between germline ends came to 8 bases.

V and J are TRBV5-1 and TRBJ1-4, with D perhaps TRBD1 (6 bases). The CDR3 length is 15 residues. Germline-derived CDR1 and CDR2 are SGHRS and YFSETQ. Trimming removed 0 bases from V and 8 bases from J, with 14 bases in between. The CDR3 loop is CASSLGTGSKEKLFF. The CDR3 DNA is TGCGCCAGCAGCTTGGGCACAGGGAGTAAAGAAAAACTGTTTTTT.